The T cell receptor beta chain under discussion was sequenced for a study of OX40 agonist ivuxolimab in advanced cancers. Regarding this clone: Its matching antigen is unknown.

Some clones are missing from TCRdb's copy, which holds only in-frame ones; the method was immunoSEQ multiplex PCR. The table lists 90,000 to 120,000 clones, around 93% of them singletons, with roughly 1.3% in the top ten. Study results and caveats: There were, on average, more expanded clones in CD8+ T cells than in CD4+.

The V and J ends lost 4 bases and 5 bases, in that order; junction bases with no gene match: 10. The CDR3 has 16 amino acids. The germline V gene encodes CDR1 MDHEN and CDR2 SYDVKM. This TCR derives from an adult with an advanced solid tumor such as melanoma, head and neck, liver or kidney cancer. Specimen: CD4+ or CD8+ T cells sorted from blood, collected in a trial of the OX40 agonist ivuxolimab. The rearrangement joins TRBV28 to TRBJ2-7, with 11 bases matching TRBD1. CDR3 bases: TGTGCCAGCAGTTCACCCGGACAGGGGGCGAGGCACGAGCAGTACTTC. Residues: CASSSPGQGARHEQYF.